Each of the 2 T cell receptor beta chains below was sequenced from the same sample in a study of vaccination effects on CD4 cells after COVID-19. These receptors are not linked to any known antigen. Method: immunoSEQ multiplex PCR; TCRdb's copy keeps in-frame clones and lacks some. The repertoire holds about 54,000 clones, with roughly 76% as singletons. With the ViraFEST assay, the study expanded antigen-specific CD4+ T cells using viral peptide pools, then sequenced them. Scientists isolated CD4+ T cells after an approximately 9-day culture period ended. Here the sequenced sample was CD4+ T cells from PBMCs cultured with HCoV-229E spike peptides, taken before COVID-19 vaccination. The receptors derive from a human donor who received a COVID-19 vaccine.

The CDR3, as DNA: TGTGCCAGCAGTACTTTCGTAGCAGGGGGCCGCGAGCAGTACGTC. Protein: CASSTFVAGGREQYV. The chain is built from TRBV6-5 and TRBJ2-7, with TRBD1 matching 8 bases. The CDR3 length is 15 residues. CDR1 is MNHEY and CDR2 is SVGAGI in the germline V gene. The V gene end was trimmed by 5 bases and the J gene end by 6 bases; junction bases not matched to a gene: 12.

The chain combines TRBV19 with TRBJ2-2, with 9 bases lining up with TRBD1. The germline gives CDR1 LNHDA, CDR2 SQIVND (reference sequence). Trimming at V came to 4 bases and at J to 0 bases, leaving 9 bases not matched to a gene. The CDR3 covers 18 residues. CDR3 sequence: CASSKGQGRGANTGELFF. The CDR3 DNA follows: TGTGCCAGTAGTAAGGGACAGGGAAGAGGTGCGAACACCGGGGAGCTGTTTTTT.